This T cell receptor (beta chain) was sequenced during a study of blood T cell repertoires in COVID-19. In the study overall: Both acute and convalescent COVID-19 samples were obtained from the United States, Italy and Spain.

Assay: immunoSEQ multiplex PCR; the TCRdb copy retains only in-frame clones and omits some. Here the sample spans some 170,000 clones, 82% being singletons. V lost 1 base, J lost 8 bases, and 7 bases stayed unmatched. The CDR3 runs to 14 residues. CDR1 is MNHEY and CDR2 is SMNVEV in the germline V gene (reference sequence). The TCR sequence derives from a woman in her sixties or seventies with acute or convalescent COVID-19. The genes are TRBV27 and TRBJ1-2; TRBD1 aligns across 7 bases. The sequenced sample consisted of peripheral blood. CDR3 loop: CASSLFGQGEGYTF. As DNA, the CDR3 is TGTGCCAGCAGTTTATTTGGGCAGGGGGAGGGCTACACCTTC.